The 32 T cell receptor beta chains below all came from one sample that was sequenced in a study of blood T cell repertoires in COVID-19. Generated by immunoSEQ multiplex PCR, the TCRdb table keeps only in-frame clones and is missing some. The sample lists 210,000 or so clones, just under 85% occurring once. Sequenced: peripheral blood. The receptors come from a woman between 65 and 79 years old with active or convalescent COVID-19.

This chain joins TRBV3-1 (or the pseudogene TRBV3-2) and TRBJ2-1; D is perhaps TRBD1 (6 bases). The ends were cut back, 5 bases at V and 4 bases at J, with 12 bases in the middle. Germline assignment: CDR1 LGHDT and CDR2 YNNKEL (reference sequence). CDR3 length: 14 residues. As DNA, the CDR3 is TGTGCCAGCAGCGCGGCAGGGGTATACAATGAGCAGTTCTTC. Its translation: CASSAAGVYNEQFF.

This clone was seen only once. The V call is TRBV6-5, the J call TRBJ2-5; 8 bases are a match to TRBD1. After removal of 8 bases from V and 5 bases from J, the junction contained 10 bases not matched to a gene. The CDR3 sequence is 14 residues long. The germline V gene encodes CDR1 MNHEY and CDR2 SVGAGI. The CDR3 nucleotides are TGTGCCAGCGGGACGACAGGGGCGTGGGAGACCCAGTACTTC. Translated, it gives CASGTTGAWETQYF.

The V gene is TRBV7-9, the J gene TRBJ2-3; 9 bases line up with TRBD2. After removal of 3 bases from V and 7 bases from J, the junction contained 8 bases not matched to a gene. The germline V gene has CDR1 SEHNR and CDR2 FQNEAQ (reference sequence). The CDR3 is made up of 15 amino acids. The CDR3: CASSFGGRAPYTQYF. DNA of the CDR3: TGTGCCAGCAGCTTTGGCGGGAGGGCCCCATATACGCAGTATTTT.

The J gene is TRBJ2-7, the V gene TRBV30, with TRBD1 matching over 10 bases. The CDR3 extends over 15 amino acids. Trimming cost V 5 bases and J 1 base; bases outside gene matches: 8. The germline V gene has CDR1 GTSNPN and CDR2 SVGIG (reference sequence). Here the CDR3 DNA reads TGTGCCTGGCTAAAGGGGGGACAGGGGTCCTACGAGCAGTACTTC. The encoded protein is CAWLKGGQGSYEQYF.

This chain uses TRBV19 with TRBJ1-5; D unresolved. Looked up from germline, CDR1 is LNHDA and CDR2 is SQIVND (reference sequence). V lost 2 bases to trimming and J lost 1 base, with 12 bases between them. The CDR3 extends over 16 amino acids. This chain's CDR3 is CASSIREGGSNQPQHF. The CDR3 region has the DNA TGTGCCAGTAGTATACGGGAGGGCGGAAGCAATCAGCCCCAGCATTTT.

The DNA for the CDR3 is TGTGCCACCAGCACCCCTACAGGGGGGAATGAGCAGTTCTTC. Residues: CATSTPTGGNEQFF. The chain employs TRBV15 and TRBJ2-1, with 8 positions matching TRBD1. Unmatched junction bases numbered 6, after V lost 4 bases and J lost 7 bases. Looked up from germline, CDR1 is LNHNV and CDR2 is YYDKDF (reference sequence). The CDR3 totals 14 residues.

This chain links TRBV3-1 (or the pseudogene TRBV3-2) with TRBJ2-7, with a weak D call TRBD2 (5 bases). In germline, CDR1 is LGHDT, CDR2 YNNKEL (reference sequence). V lost 6 bases, J lost 6 bases, and 15 bases lay in between. The CDR3 is made up of 13 amino acids. The CDR3 here is CASSPRTEGEQYF. The CDR3 nucleotides are TGTGCCAGCAGTCCACGGACTGAAGGCGAGCAGTACTTC.

The rearrangement joins TRBV27 to TRBJ1-2; D might be TRBD1 (5 bases). Germline V CDR1 and CDR2: MNHEY, SMNVEV (reference sequence). Trimming took off 6 bases at V and 8 bases at J, with 16 bases between the two ends. The CDR3 contains 13 residues. This CDR3 reads CASSDLQGRGYTF. CDR3 bases: TGTGCCAGCAGCGACCTCCAGGGTAGAGGCTACACCTTC.

The chain couples TRBV18 to TRBJ1-2, with 8 positions matching TRBD1. This CDR3 comprises 17 residues. V shed 1 base, J shed 3 bases, and the junction held 10 bases outside the gene matches. Germline V lookup: CDR1 KGHSH, CDR2 LQKENI. CDR3 coding DNA: TGTGCCAGCTCACCACAGGGGACAGGCCCAAGGGACTATGGCTACACCTTC. This codes for CASSPQGTGPRDYGYTF.

The gene calls are TRBV19 and TRBJ2-1; TRBD1 agrees at 7 bases. The CDR3 loop spans 15 amino acids. Germline-derived CDR1 and CDR2 are LNHDA and SQIVND (reference sequence). Losses at the gene ends were 2 bases for V and 2 bases for J; bases not matched to a gene: 3. In nucleotides, the CDR3 is TGTGCCAGTAGTATATTAACAGGGGCCTACAATGAGCAGTTCTTC. It encodes CASSILTGAYNEQFF.

V is TRBV6-5 and J is TRBJ2-7, with D perhaps TRBD2 (6 bases). The CDR3 is 15 residues long. Trimming removed 2 bases at V and 0 bases at J, with 11 bases between. Germline-derived CDR1 and CDR2 are MNHEY and SVGAGI. In nucleotides, the CDR3 is TGTGCCAGCAGTTACCCGGGAGTAAGCTCCTACGAGCAGTACTTC. Amino acid sequence: CASSYPGVSSYEQYF.

This clone is a singleton in its sample. This chain links TRBV7-6 with TRBJ2-1, with 10 bases matching TRBD2. Per the germline V gene, CDR1 is SGHVS and CDR2 is FNYEAQ. CDR3 length: 15 amino acids. V gave up 2 bases and J gave up 8 bases; unmatched junction bases: 6. CDR3 coding DNA: TGTGCCAGCAGCTTAAGCGGGAGGGCCTTTCATGAGCAGTTCTTC. Residues: CASSLSGRAFHEQFF.

The chain couples TRBV25-1 to TRBJ1-3, with 7 bases aligning to TRBD1. V was clipped by 9 bases and J by 4 bases; unmatched bases: 6. Germline V gene data show CDR1 as MGHDK and CDR2 as SYGVNS. CDR3 size: 13 residues. The CDR3 here is CASSWDSGNTIYF. Written as DNA, the CDR3 is TGTGCCAGTTCCTGGGACAGCGGAAACACCATATATTTT. The whole variable domain, remainder taken from reference TRBV25-1 and TRBJ1-3, is EADIYQTPRYLVIGTGKKITLECSQTMGHDKMYWYQQDPGMELHLIHYSYGVNSTEKGDLSSESTVSRIRTEHFPLTLESARPSHTSQYLCASSWDSGNTIYFGEGSWLTVV.

CDR3 in DNA: TGCAGCGTTGACGGCGGGACTAACACCGGGGAGCTGTTTTTT. It encodes CSVDGGTNTGELFF. The chain uses TRBV29-1 and TRBJ2-2; a weak D match, TRBD2 (6 bases). Germline CDR1 reads SQVTM; CDR2 reads ANQGSEA. V lost 3 bases to trimming and J lost 2 bases, with 10 bases between them. The CDR3 length is 14 residues.

This chain links TRBV4-1 with TRBJ1-5, with 9 bases identical to TRBD1. CDR1 and CDR2 from the germline V gene are MGHRA and YSYEKL. The CDR3 is made up of 17 amino acids. V dropped 0 bases and J dropped 6; count of bases not matched to a gene: 9. Here the CDR3 reads CASSQDRATGGFQPQHF. In nucleotides, the CDR3 is TGCGCCAGCAGCCAAGATAGGGCGACAGGGGGTTTTCAGCCCCAGCATTTT.

The chain links TRBV28 to TRBJ1-5; 10 bases map to TRBD1. The CDR3 is 16 residues long. J gave up 5 bases and V 4 bases, and 8 bases lay outside the gene matches. Germline CDR1 MDHEN, CDR2 SYDVKM. The CDR3 region is CASSYGDRGRDQPQHF. CDR3 nucleotide sequence: TGTGCCAGCAGTTATGGGGACAGGGGCCGGGATCAGCCCCAGCATTTT.

V gene TRBV21-1 combines with J gene TRBJ2-1; the table's D call of TRBD2 was not tested on the DNA. TRBV21-1 is a documented pseudogene. The CDR3 is 19 amino acids. CDR3 sequence reads: CASSSPYSVADLSYNEQFF. The CDR3 coding sequence is TGTGCCAGCAGCTCCCCTTATTCAGTAGCGGACCTCTCCTACAATGAGCAGTTCTTC.

This clone appeared once. This rearrangement joins TRBV5-1 to TRBJ2-3, with 13 nucleotides matching TRBD2. J gave up 4 bases and V 5 bases, and 4 bases lay outside the gene matches. The CDR3 spans 15 residues. Germline CDR1 reads SGHRS; CDR2 reads YFSETQ. The CDR3 protein is CASRRTSGRSDTQYF. The DNA of the CDR3 is TGCGCCAGCAGACGGACTAGCGGGAGATCAGATACGCAGTATTTT. Using reference TRBV5-1 and TRBJ2-3 for the parts outside the CDR3, the full variable domain is KAGVTQTPRYLIKTRGQQVTLSCSPISGHRSVSWYQQTPGQGLQFLFEYFSETQRNKGNFPGRFSGRQFSNSRSEMNVSTLELGDSALYLCASRRTSGRSDTQYFGPGTRLTVL.

The J gene is TRBJ2-3, the V gene TRBV9, with 7 nucleotides matching TRBD2. V lost 4 bases, J lost 6 bases, and 8 bases stayed unmatched. The CDR3 runs 14 residues. Germline CDR1 SGDLS, CDR2 YYNGEE. This chain's CDR3 is CASSLRLAGDTQYF. DNA for the CDR3: TGTGCCAGCAGCTTGCGACTAGCTGGGGATACGCAGTATTTT.

The chain is built from TRBV29-1 and TRBJ2-5; 8 nucleotides align to TRBD2. CDR1 is SQVTM and CDR2 is ANQGSEA in the germline V gene. V trimming: 6 bases; J trimming: 3 bases; junction bases outside the gene matches: 9. This CDR3 is built from 14 residues. The CDR3: CSVQPGAGEETQYF. The CDR3 DNA follows: TGCAGCGTACAACCGGGAGCGGGAGAAGAGACCCAGTACTTC.

This clone was counted a single time. The V call is TRBV30, the J call TRBJ2-3; 7 nucleotides agree with TRBD2. The J segment lost 0 bases and the V segment lost 6 bases, leaving 15 bases of the junction unmatched. CDR3 size: 17 residues. Germline CDR1 GTSNPN, CDR2 SVGIG (reference sequence). The CDR3 coding sequence is TGTGCCTGTACCACCGTCGGGCTAGCGGTTAGCACAGATACGCAGTATTTT. Encoded protein: CACTTVGLAVSTDTQYF.

The chain is built from TRBV6-2 or TRBV6-3 and TRBJ1-5; D not resolved. Germline loops: CDR1 MNHEY, CDR2 SVGEGT. Trimming removed 0 bases at V and 2 bases at J, with 23 bases between. The CDR3 sequence is 20 residues long. The CDR3 is CASSYSPQRVLGLGNQPQHF. CDR3 nucleotides: TGTGCCAGCAGTTACTCTCCCCAGAGGGTTTTGGGCTTGGGCAATCAGCCCCAGCATTTT.

The J gene is TRBJ1-1, the V gene TRBV19, with D possibly matching TRBD1 (6 bases). With 0 bases removed from V and 3 bases from J, the gap between germline ends came to 11 bases. Germline V gene lookup returns CDR1 LNHDA and CDR2 SQIVND (reference sequence). The CDR3 length is 15 residues. Written as DNA, the CDR3 is TGTGCCAGTAGTATAGACGAGGGGGAGTACACTGAAGCTTTCTTT. This gives the protein CASSIDEGEYTEAFF.

The V call is TRBV15, the J call TRBJ2-1, with TRBD2 matching 14 bases. J gave up 8 bases and V 1 base, and 4 bases lay outside the gene matches. CDR3 length equals 16 residues. Germline CDR1 LNHNV, CDR2 YYDKDF (reference sequence). The CDR3 is CATSRGGTSGSYEQFF. Here the CDR3 DNA reads TGTGCCACCAGCAGAGGCGGGACTAGCGGGAGCTATGAGCAGTTCTTC.

This chain links TRBV6-4 with TRBJ2-7; D not resolved. V lost 0 bases, J lost 2 bases, and 11 bases lay in between. The CDR3 is 15 amino acids. The germline gives CDR1 MRHNA, CDR2 SNTAGT. The CDR3 DNA is TGTGCCAGCAGTGACTCTCTGAGCCGCCCCTACGAGCAGTACTTC. Its translation: CASSDSLSRPYEQYF.

The chain joins TRBV18 to TRBJ2-3; tentatively, D is TRBD2 (5 bases). V shed 5 bases and J shed 0 bases, with 15 bases lying between them. The germline V gene has CDR1 KGHSH and CDR2 LQKENI. CDR3 length equals 16 residues. The CDR3 coding sequence is TGTGCCAGCTCAACCAAAGGGAGAAGGAGCACAGATACGCAGTATTTT. It yields the protein CASSTKGRRSTDTQYF. The full variable domain, completed using reference TRBV18 and TRBJ2-3, is NAGVMQNPRHLVRRRGQEARLRCSPMKGHSHVYWYRQLPEEGLKFMVYLQKENIIDESGMPKERFSAEFPKEGPSILRIQQVVRGDSAAYFCASSTKGRRSTDTQYFGPGTRLTVL.

The chain couples TRBV7-3 to TRBJ2-2; 13 nucleotides align to TRBD2. The CDR3 is 15 amino acids. In germline, CDR1 is SGHTA, CDR2 FQGTGA. J gave up 5 bases and V 4 bases, and 1 base lay outside the gene matches. CDR3 loop: CASSSTSGRTGELFF. Written as DNA, the CDR3 is TGTGCCAGCAGCTCGACTAGCGGGAGGACCGGGGAGCTGTTTTTT.

This rearrangement joins TRBV7-9 to TRBJ1-1; perhaps TRBD1 as D (5 bases). The CDR3 is 17 residues long. Trimming left V 5 bases short and J 3 bases short, with 22 bases between. Looked up from germline, CDR1 is SEHNR and CDR2 is FQNEAQ (reference sequence). The CDR3 loop reads CASSPSSWGGEDTEAFF. For the CDR3, the DNA is TGTGCCAGCAGCCCCTCGAGCTGGGGGGGAGAGGACACTGAAGCTTTCTTT.

In this sample, this clone turned up many times. This rearrangement joins TRBV6-2 or TRBV6-3 to TRBJ2-3; the match to TRBD2 covers 10 bases. The CDR3 loop spans 15 amino acids. Looked up from germline, CDR1 is MNHEY and CDR2 is SVGEGT. V was pared by 6 bases and J by 4 bases, with 7 bases of the junction left unmatched. The DNA for the CDR3 is TGTGCCAGCAGCGCCGGGACTAGCGAATCAGATACGCAGTATTTT. Its translation is CASSAGTSESDTQYF.

The chain has TRBV19 and TRBJ2-1, with TRBD1 matching over 8 bases. With V trimmed by 5 bases and J by 6 bases, 6 bases remained unmatched. This CDR3 is built from 14 residues. The germline CDR1 and CDR2 sequences are LNHDA and SQIVND (reference sequence). The CDR3 protein is CASSPPGTGNEQFF. Here the CDR3 DNA reads TGTGCCAGTAGTCCCCCCGGGACAGGCAATGAGCAGTTCTTC.

In nucleotides, the CDR3 is TGCAGCGTCTTACTAGCGGGAGGATACAATGAGCAGTTCTTC. It translates to CSVLLAGGYNEQFF. The chain has TRBV29-1 and TRBJ2-1, with 12 positions matching TRBD2. The ends lost 6 bases at V and 4 bases at J; junction bases unmatched: 4. Germline V gene data show CDR1 as SQVTM and CDR2 as ANQGSEA. The CDR3 is 14 amino acids.

J is TRBJ2-3 and V is TRBV4-1, with TRBD1 as a possible D gene (5 bases). The CDR3 loop spans 15 amino acids. Germline V gives CDR1 MGHRA, CDR2 YSYEKL. Deletions cut 0 bases from V and 1 base from J, with 8 bases between. The CDR3 here is CASSQEAGRTDTQYF. CDR3 nucleotides: TGCGCCAGCAGCCAAGAGGCAGGGCGCACAGATACGCAGTATTTT.